These 7 T cell receptor beta chains share one sample of origin, sequenced in a study of T-cell reconstitution after alpha-beta-depleted transplantation in children. Preparing the TCRbeta library involved the use of unique molecular identifiers. TCRdb fed the PCR reads into MiXCR, producing one record per CDR3 protein. The table has hundreds of thousands of distinct CDR3 sequences, 13% seen once; the top ten hold around 0.79%. The sequences come from PBMCs, collected before TCRalphabeta/CD19-depleted stem cell transplant. The receptors stem from a girl aged 2 to 10 with congenital amegakaryocytic thrombocytopenia, due to receive a stem cell transplant.

This clonotype was seen more than once but under ten times. This rearrangement joins TRBV4-2 to TRBJ2-3; the D is unclear. The germline V gene encodes CDR1 LGHNA and CDR2 YNFKEQ. Trimming left V 0 bases short and J 4 bases short, with 14 bases between. CDR3 length: 16 amino acids. This CDR3 is CASSQEPLLQPDTQYF. CDR3 nucleotide sequence: TGTGCCAGCAGCCAAGAACCCCTACTCCAGCCAGATACGCAGTATTTT.

This clonotype appeared many times. The rearrangement uses TRBV5-1 and TRBJ1-1; maybe TRBD1 (6 bases). The CDR3 is made up of 13 amino acids. The ends were cut back, 5 bases at V and 1 base at J, with 9 bases in the middle. Germline V CDR1 and CDR2: SGHRS, YFSETQ. CDR3 residues: CASSRGQNTEAFF. The DNA of the CDR3 is TGCGCCAGCAGTCGGGGACAGAACACTGAAGCTTTCTTT.

This clonotype was found many times. The rearrangement joins TRBV3-1 to TRBJ2-1; D not certain. Trimming took off 1 base at V and 1 base at J, with 14 bases between the two ends. CDR1 is LGHDT and CDR2 is YNNKEL in the germline V gene (reference sequence). The CDR3 contains 17 residues. The CDR3 reads CASSQGSPTWSYNEQFF. DNA for the CDR3: TGTGCCAGCAGCCAAGGATCTCCTACCTGGTCCTACAATGAGCAGTTCTTC.

This clonotype was observed a handful of times. The chain carries TRBV12-3 or TRBV12-4 and TRBJ2-1; D is unresolved. Trimming removed 3 bases at V and 5 bases at J, with 14 bases between. This CDR3 region has 15 residues. CDR3 nucleotides: TGTGCCAGCAGTTTTCCAGCTTACACACACAATGAGCAGTTCTTC. Its translation is CASSFPAYTHNEQFF.

This clonotype was recorded at least ten times. The J gene is TRBJ2-3, the V gene TRBV25-1; D unresolved. The CDR3 loop spans 16 amino acids. V was pared by 2 bases and J by 0 bases, with 12 bases between. Germline V gene sequence: CDR1 MGHDK, CDR2 SYGVNS. The CDR3 loop reads CASSEAPGSSTDTQYF. The CDR3 nucleotides read TGTGCCAGCAGTGAAGCTCCCGGCTCTAGCACAGATACGCAGTATTTT.

This clonotype was detected only a few times. V and J are TRBV7-2 and TRBJ2-3; D perhaps matches TRBD2 (5 bases). The CDR3 is 16 amino acids. Germline CDR1 reads SGHTA; CDR2 reads FQGNSA. Trimming took off 6 bases at V and 1 base at J, with 17 bases between the two ends. The CDR3 loop is CASRPKRGSGTDTQYF. For the CDR3, the DNA is TGTGCCAGCAGACCGAAGCGTGGTAGCGGCACAGATACGCAGTATTTT.

This chain links TRBV20-1 with TRBJ1-5; 8 nucleotides align to TRBD1. With V trimmed by 4 bases and J by 5 bases, 10 bases remained unmatched. CDR1 and CDR2 (germline): DFQATT, SNEGSKA (reference sequence). The CDR3 is made up of 15 amino acids. CDR3 nucleotide sequence: TGCAGTGCTAAAGCCCCGGGACAGGAGCATCAGCCCCAGCATTTT. It yields the protein CSAKAPGQEHQPQHF.